Presented here are 28 T cell receptor beta chains from one specimen sequenced in a study of cytomegalovirus exposure and HLA in healthy donors. In the PCR, 60 Vbeta and 13 Jbeta primers were used. Only in-frame clones appear in the TCRdb table, and some are missing; sequencing was by immunoSEQ multiplex PCR. Among around 150,000 clones listed, about 70% were seen once. The sequencing sample was made of PBMCs. The origin of the receptors is a man in his late teens or twenties in good health and CMV-seronegative.

This clone was observed a handful of times. The CDR3 DNA sequence: TGTGCCAGCAGCTTAGGGGCCACGCCCTCCTACAATGAGCAGTTCTTC. It translates to CASSLGATPSYNEQFF. This chain joins TRBV7-3 and TRBJ2-1; D possibly corresponds to TRBD1 (5 bases). V was pared by 2 bases and J by 0 bases, with 11 bases between. Germline V gene lookup returns CDR1 SGHTA and CDR2 FQGTGA. CDR3 length equals 16 residues.

The table lists this clone with a count of one. The chain employs TRBV6-1 and TRBJ2-7, with TRBD2 matching 11 bases. CDR1 is MNHNS, CDR2 SASEGT, per germline. This CDR3 spans 15 amino acids. Trimming cost V 5 bases and J 3 bases; bases outside gene matches: 6. The CDR3 protein is CASSSGLAESYEQYF. The CDR3 DNA follows: TGTGCCAGCAGTTCGGGACTAGCGGAAAGCTACGAGCAGTACTTC.

This chain uses TRBV5-1 with TRBJ2-7; possibly TRBD1 for D (6 bases). The germline gives CDR1 SGHRS, CDR2 YFSETQ. CDR3 length: 15 residues. Trimming shortened V by 0 bases and J by 2 bases, and 12 bases separated the two germline ends. CDR3 sequence reads: CASSLGQGTAYEQYF. CDR3 DNA sequence: TGCGCCAGCAGCTTGGGGCAGGGGACGGCCTACGAGCAGTACTTC. Based on the CDR3 plus reference TRBV5-1 and TRBJ2-7, the full variable domain is KAGVTQTPRYLIKTRGQQVTLSCSPISGHRSVSWYQQTPGQGLQFLFEYFSETQRNKGNFPGRFSGRQFSNSRSEMNVSTLELGDSALYLCASSLGQGTAYEQYFGPGTRLTVT.

This chain joins TRBV2 and TRBJ2-2; 9 bases align to TRBD1. J gave up 4 bases and V 7 bases, and 13 bases lay outside the gene matches. Germline assignment: CDR1 SNHLY and CDR2 FYNNEI. This CDR3 is 17 amino acids long. CDR3 in DNA: TGTGCCAGCACCCGGACAGGGGTGTCTCGGATCACCGGGGAGCTGTTTTTT. As protein: CASTRTGVSRITGELFF.

The J gene is TRBJ2-7, the V gene TRBV28, with D maybe TRBD1 (6 bases). The germline gives CDR1 MDHEN, CDR2 SYDVKM. Trimming removed 10 bases from V and 2 bases from J, with 15 bases in between. The CDR3 is 13 amino acids. This CDR3 is CATTGTPTYEQYF. CDR3 bases: TGTGCCACGACCGGGACACCTACCTACGAGCAGTACTTC. Complete variable domain (other parts from reference TRBV28 and TRBJ2-7): DVKVTQSSRYLVKRTGEKVFLECVQDMDHENMFWYRQDPGLGLRLIYFSYDVKMKEKGDIPEGYSVSREKKERFSLILESASTNQTSMYLCATTGTPTYEQYFGPGTRLTVT.

The rearrangement links TRBV18 to TRBJ2-4; TRBD2 matches at 9 bases. Germline-derived CDR1 and CDR2 are KGHSH and LQKENI. V was pared by 5 bases and J by 4 bases, with 6 bases of the junction left unmatched. CDR3 length: 15 residues. CDR3 sequence: CASSARLAEKNIQYF. Written as DNA, the CDR3 is TGTGCCAGCTCAGCCCGACTAGCGGAGAAAAACATTCAGTACTTC.

The chain joins TRBV7-9 to TRBJ1-2; D uncertain. The CDR3 has 15 residues. Trimming took off 5 bases at V and 6 bases at J, with 19 bases between the two ends. From germline, CDR1 is SEHNR and CDR2 FQNEAQ (reference sequence). CDR3 in DNA: TGTGCCAGCAGCCCCCCTCCGGGGTACGGTGATGGCTACACCTTC. Encoded protein: CASSPPPGYGDGYTF.

This chain links TRBV30 with TRBJ1-3; D is possibly TRBD1 (6 bases). Per germline, CDR1 GTSNPN and CDR2 SVGIG (reference sequence). Trimming left V 3 bases short and J 0 bases short, with 9 bases between. The CDR3 spans 14 residues. The CDR3, as DNA: TGTGCCTGGAGGGAGGACAGCTCTGGAAACACCATATATTTT. Translating gives CAWREDSSGNTIYF.

The rearrangement uses TRBV15 and TRBJ2-5; tentative D call: TRBD1 (6 bases). The end of the DNA is better explained by TRBJ2-7, so the J call may be wrong. The CDR3 is 15 residues long. The germline V gene encodes CDR1 LNHNV and CDR2 YYDKDF (reference sequence). The CDR3 coding sequence is TGTGCCACCAGCAGAGGGCAGGGGCTCGTATACGAGCAGTACTTC. Amino acids: CATSRGQGLVYEQYF.

This chain's CDR3 is CASSLTPGQGTYEQYF. The CDR3 region has the DNA TGCGCCAGCAGCTTGACTCCGGGACAGGGCACCTACGAGCAGTACTTC. The rearrangement uses TRBV5-1 and TRBJ2-7; 9 bases align to TRBD1. The germline gives CDR1 SGHRS, CDR2 YFSETQ. V was pared by 1 base and J by 2 bases, with 7 bases of the junction left unmatched. This CDR3 spans 16 amino acids.

The gene calls are TRBV25-1 and TRBJ1-2; D possibly corresponds to TRBD1 (5 bases). Germline V CDR1 and CDR2: MGHDK, SYGVNS. This CDR3 has 14 residues. The germline V and J ends were trimmed by 8 bases and 9 bases, with 22 bases remaining between them. CDR3 nucleotides: TGTGCCAGCCTAAACGACAGACGGAGTGGGAGCTACACCTTC. Its translation is CASLNDRRSGSYTF.

The J gene is TRBJ2-5, the V gene TRBV5-1; 12 nucleotides match TRBD2. The V segment lost 4 bases and the J segment 2 bases; nucleotides outside the gene matches: 6. Germline lookup yields CDR1 SGHRS and CDR2 YFSETQ. This CDR3 is 16 amino acids long. Here the CDR3 reads CASSHRTSGAQETQYF. The CDR3 nucleotides are TGCGCCAGCAGCCATAGGACTAGCGGGGCTCAAGAGACCCAGTACTTC.

This clone was recorded a few times. This chain connects TRBV9 to TRBJ2-5, with D possibly matching TRBD2 (6 bases). V lost 0 bases and J 2 bases, leaving 14 bases between the germline ends. Germline-derived CDR1 and CDR2 are SGDLS and YYNGEE. This CDR3 contains 16 residues. This chain's CDR3 is CASSVGDGGWQETQYF. The CDR3 DNA reads TGTGCCAGCAGCGTAGGTGACGGGGGATGGCAAGAGACCCAGTACTTC.

The rearrangement links TRBV9 to TRBJ2-7; TRBD2 might be the D (6 bases). V lost 0 bases, J lost 6 bases, and 7 bases lay in between. Germline V gives CDR1 SGDLS, CDR2 YYNGEE. The CDR3 runs 12 residues. The CDR3 DNA sequence: TGTGCCAGCAGCGTAGACGGGGGCGAGCAGTACTTC. Translated: CASSVDGGEQYF. Using reference TRBV9 and TRBJ2-7 for the parts outside the CDR3, the full variable domain is DSGVTQTPKHLITATGQRVTLRCSPRSGDLSVYWYQQSLDQGLQFLIQYYNGEERAKGNILERFSAQQFPDLHSELNLSSLELGDSALYFCASSVDGGEQYFGPGTRLTVT.

The gene calls are TRBV27 and TRBJ2-2, with D tentatively TRBD1 (6 bases). Germline V gene lookup returns CDR1 MNHEY and CDR2 SMNVEV (reference sequence). There are 14 residues in the CDR3. V lost 5 bases and J lost 5, with 12 bases in between. CDR3 coding DNA: TGTGCCAGCAGTACCCTAGGGGGAACCGGGGAGCTGTTTTTT. It encodes CASSTLGGTGELFF.

The table lists this clone with a few counts. J is TRBJ1-5 and V is TRBV19; perhaps TRBD1 as D (6 bases). With 3 bases removed from V and 4 bases from J, the gap between germline ends came to 16 bases. The germline V gene encodes CDR1 LNHDA and CDR2 SQIVND (reference sequence). The length of the CDR3 is 16 residues. The CDR3 here is CASSIRGNGQNQPQHF. CDR3 nucleotides: TGTGCCAGTAGTATTAGGGGCAACGGACAGAATCAGCCCCAGCATTTT.

The chain links TRBV6-5 to TRBJ1-5; 9 bases fit TRBD1. The CDR3 runs to 15 residues. The V and J ends lost 8 bases and 6 bases, in that order; junction bases with no gene match: 11. Germline CDR1 reads MNHEY; CDR2 reads SVGAGI. CDR3 DNA sequence: TGTGCCAGCCGGAAACAGGGGGCTCTAAGTCAGCCCCAGCATTTT. This translates into CASRKQGALSQPQHF.

The chain couples TRBV27 to TRBJ2-5; 7 positions match TRBD1. Germline CDR1 and CDR2: MNHEY and SMNVEV (reference sequence). Losses at the gene ends were 0 bases for V and 6 bases for J; bases not matched to a gene: 7. This CDR3 region has 15 residues. The CDR3 is CASSLSAGGVKTQYF. The CDR3 DNA is TGTGCCAGCAGTTTATCGGCAGGGGGTGTAAAGACCCAGTACTTC.

This clone was observed a single time. The CDR3 DNA reads TGCGCCAGCAGCTTGGGGGCAGGGTTTGAGCAGTACTTC. Its protein is CASSLGAGFEQYF. This chain joins TRBV5-1 and TRBJ2-7; TRBD1 might be the D (5 bases). The CDR3 runs to 13 residues. Germline CDR1 reads SGHRS; CDR2 reads YFSETQ. Trimming stripped 0 bases from V and 7 bases from J, with 11 bases between.

CDR3 bases: TGTGCCACCAGATATCCGGGACAGGGGGACAATGAGCAGTTCTTC. Its protein is CATRYPGQGDNEQFF. The chain couples TRBV15 to TRBJ2-1; 11 bases match TRBD1. CDR1 and CDR2 (germline): LNHNV, YYDKDF (reference sequence). The V gene end was trimmed by 6 bases and the J gene end by 5 bases; junction bases not matched to a gene: 6. The CDR3 runs to 15 residues.

This clone was observed a single time. The chain uses TRBV7-9 and TRBJ2-1; no definite D call. The CDR3 spans 12 residues. V gave up 3 bases and J gave up 7 bases, with 7 bases separating them. Germline lookup yields CDR1 SEHNR and CDR2 FQNEAQ (reference sequence). In DNA form, the CDR3 reads TGTGCCAGCAGCTTTTTTCTAAATGAGCAGTTCTTC. It is translated as CASSFFLNEQFF. The full variable domain, rest sourced from reference TRBV7-9 and TRBJ2-1, is DTGVSQNPRHKITKRGQNVTFRCDPISEHNRLYWYRQTLGQGPEFLTYFQNEAQLEKSRLLSDRFSAERPKGSFSTLEIQRTEQGDSAMYLCASSFFLNEQFFGPGTRLTVL.

The chain links TRBV10-2 to TRBJ2-7; TRBD2 might be the D (5 bases). V was pared by 7 bases and J by 5 bases, with 18 bases between. The CDR3 contains 14 residues. Germline values: CDR1 WSHSY, CDR2 SAAADI. The CDR3 is CASTLLREWDEQYF. As DNA, the CDR3 is TGCGCCAGCACCTTGCTAAGGGAGTGGGACGAGCAGTACTTC.

The chain links TRBV9 to TRBJ1-2; 8 positions agree with TRBD1. Germline-derived CDR1 and CDR2 are SGDLS and YYNGEE. The CDR3 is 16 residues long. V trimming: 2 bases; J trimming: 2 bases; junction bases outside the gene matches: 8. The CDR3 DNA is TGTGCCAGCAGCGTTTCACAGGGGGTAGGGAACTATGGCTACACCTTC. Its translation is CASSVSQGVGNYGYTF. Based on the CDR3 plus reference TRBV9 and TRBJ1-2, the full variable domain is DSGVTQTPKHLITATGQRVTLRCSPRSGDLSVYWYQQSLDQGLQFLIQYYNGEERAKGNILERFSAQQFPDLHSELNLSSLELGDSALYFCASSVSQGVGNYGYTFGSGTRLTVV.

This clone appeared a single time. This chain uses TRBV29-1 with TRBJ1-1; D not resolved. V lost 4 bases and J lost 0, with 9 bases in between. Looked up from germline, CDR1 is SQVTM and CDR2 is ANQGSEA. CDR3 size: 13 residues. The CDR3 protein is CSVVHQVNTEAFF. CDR3 bases: TGCAGCGTTGTTCATCAGGTGAACACTGAAGCTTTCTTT.

The chain combines TRBV4-1 with TRBJ2-3; TRBD1 agrees at 7 bases. Trimming cost V 4 bases and J 2 bases; bases outside gene matches: 6. The CDR3 runs 15 residues. The germline V gene encodes CDR1 MGHRA and CDR2 YSYEKL. CDR3 protein: CASSPHDRDTDTQYF. CDR3 DNA sequence: TGCGCCAGCAGCCCGCACGACAGGGACACAGATACGCAGTATTTT.

V gene TRBV5-6 combines with J gene TRBJ1-4, with 9 bases lining up with TRBD1. This CDR3 region has 15 residues. V was clipped by 4 bases and J by 6 bases; unmatched bases: 7. From germline, CDR1 is SGHDT and CDR2 YYEEEE. The CDR3 DNA reads as TGTGCCAGCAGCCCAATGGGACAGGGCTATGAAAAACTGTTTTTT. It yields the protein CASSPMGQGYEKLFF.

The rearrangement uses TRBV9 and TRBJ2-1, with 13 bases that match TRBD2. V dropped 1 base and J dropped 4; count of bases not matched to a gene: 5. The CDR3 has 17 amino acids. Germline CDR1 is SGDLS and CDR2 is YYNGEE. CDR3 in amino acids: CASSVSTGLAGYNEQFF. CDR3 DNA: TGTGCCAGCAGCGTATCCACGGGACTAGCGGGATACAATGAGCAGTTCTTC.

V is TRBV5-4 and J is TRBJ2-3, with 7 bases that match TRBD2. The V segment lost 4 bases and the J segment 0 bases; nucleotides outside the gene matches: 11. This CDR3 has 17 residues. Per the germline V gene, CDR1 is SGHNT and CDR2 is YYREEE (reference sequence). The CDR3 here is CASSEGLLAQSTDTQYF. In nucleotides, the CDR3 is TGTGCCAGCAGCGAGGGACTACTTGCGCAGAGCACAGATACGCAGTATTTT.